These T cell receptor beta chains were read from a single sample in a study of T cell repertoires in cytomegalovirus infection. A single record per CDR3 protein comes from TCRdb applying MiXCR to the reads. The table includes nearly 450,000 distinct CDR3 sequences, approximately 33% detected once. Sequencing was carried out using PBMCs. The receptors derive from a human donor in good health (CMV status not recorded). Some clones in this sample may be carry-over from other donors' samples. Both conserved end residues are part of each CDR3. The order of the fields is J gene, V gene, D gene, clone size, CDR3 DNA, CDR3 protein. A D gene is named only where the DNA matches it firmly. Rows may omit the clone size; those that give it use once, few, many or a size class.

J: TRBJ1-5; V: TRBV2; D: TRBD1; size: -; DNA: TGTGCCAGCAGTGAAATTCAGGGGGCAAGACAGCCCCAGCATTTT; CDR3: CASSEIQGARQPQHF
J: TRBJ2-5; V: TRBV6-2/TRBV6-3; D: TRBD1; size: -; DNA: TGTGCCAGCAGCCTACAGGGGGCTGCGAGAGAGACCCAGTACTTC; CDR3: CASSLQGAARETQYF
J: TRBJ1-2; V: TRBV7-6; D: TRBD1; size: few; DNA: TGTGCCAGCAGCCCAGCTCATGACAGGGGAGTTTGGTATGGCTACACCTTC; CDR3: CASSPAHDRGVWYGYTF
J: TRBJ2-2; V: TRBV5-5; D: -; size: -; DNA: TGTGCCAGCAGCTTAGCCGTCACGAACACCGGGGAGCTGTTTTTT; CDR3: CASSLAVTNTGELFF
J: TRBJ1-4; V: TRBV20-1; D: -; size: -; DNA: TGCAGTGCTAGAGATAGTGAGGGGGGAAAACTGTTTTTT; CDR3: CSARDSEGGKLFF
J: TRBJ2-3; V: TRBV7-9; D: -; size: -; DNA: TGTGCCAGCAGCTCGTCGGGGGCAGGGGATACGCAGTATTTT; CDR3: CASSSSGAGDTQYF
J: TRBJ1-2; V: TRBV28; D: -; size: -; DNA: TGTGCCAGCAGTTTATCGGGCAGTTCACCGTTCTACACCTTC; CDR3: CASSLSGSSPFYTF
J: TRBJ1-1; V: TRBV7-2; D: TRBD1; size: many; DNA: TGTGCCAGCAGCCCTCTGGGACAGGGCAACACTGAAGCTTTCTTT; CDR3: CASSPLGQGNTEAFF
J: TRBJ2-5; V: TRBV7-2; D: TRBD2; size: many; DNA: TGTGCCAGCAGCTTAGGCGGGGGGAGTTTCGAGACCCAGTACTTC; CDR3: CASSLGGGSFETQYF
J: TRBJ2-2; V: TRBV2; D: -; size: few; DNA: TGTGCCAGCAGTGAGGAGACCGGGGAGCTGTTTTTT; CDR3: CASSEETGELFF
J: TRBJ1-5; V: TRBV7-2; D: -; size: many; DNA: TGTGCCAGCAGCTTGGGGGGCCAAAGCAATCAGCCCCAGCATTTT; CDR3: CASSLGGQSNQPQHF
J: TRBJ2-7; V: TRBV10-1; D: -; size: few; DNA: TGCGCCAGCAGTGAATTCAGGCAGGACGAGCAGTACTTC; CDR3: CASSEFRQDEQYF
J: TRBJ1-1; V: TRBV3-1; D: TRBD1; size: -; DNA: TGTGCCAGCAGCCAATATGACAGGGTCAACACTGAAGCTTTCTTT; CDR3: CASSQYDRVNTEAFF
J: TRBJ1-2; V: TRBV4-1; D: -; size: -; DNA: TGCGCCAGCAGCCAAGATACGATAGGGACCCGCGGCTACACCTTC; CDR3: CASSQDTIGTRGYTF
J: TRBJ2-2; V: TRBV2; D: -; size: -; DNA: TGTGCCAGCAAGACACTGAACACCGGGGAGCTGTTTTTT; CDR3: CASKTLNTGELFF
J: TRBJ2-7; V: TRBV30; D: -; size: few; DNA: TGTGCCTGGAGTATCAGAAGGGCGCACAGCTCCTACGAGCAGTACTTC; CDR3: CAWSIRRAHSSYEQYF
J: TRBJ2-5; V: TRBV20-1; D: TRBD2; size: -; DNA: TGCAGTGTAAAGCGGGGGTCCCAAGAGACCCAGTACTTC; CDR3: CSVKRGSQETQYF
J: TRBJ2-7; V: TRBV6-6; D: TRBD1; size: many; DNA: TGTGCCAGCAGTCCACGCGGACAGGGGTCCTACGAGCAGTACTTC; CDR3: CASSPRGQGSYEQYF
J: TRBJ2-5; V: TRBV14; D: -; size: few; DNA: TGTGCCAGCAGCCACAGGGGCGCGGAGACCCAGTACTTC; CDR3: CASSHRGAETQYF
J: TRBJ2-2; V: TRBV5-1; D: TRBD1; size: -; DNA: TGCGCCAGCAGCTTCGCGACAGGGAGTACCGGGGAGCTGTTTTTT; CDR3: CASSFATGSTGELFF
J: TRBJ1-5; V: TRBV10-3; D: TRBD1; size: many; DNA: TGTGCCACCCGAGGACAGGAAAGCAATCAGCCCCAGCATTTT; CDR3: CATRGQESNQPQHF
J: TRBJ2-1; V: TRBV7-2; D: TRBD2; size: few; DNA: TGTGCCAGCAGCTCAGTAGCGGGGGGGCGGAATGAGCAGTTCTTC; CDR3: CASSSVAGGRNEQFF
J: TRBJ1-5; V: TRBV19; D: -; size: -; DNA: TGTGCCAGTCGCCCTCCCGAAAGAGTTAGCAATCAGCCCCAGCATTTT; CDR3: CASRPPERVSNQPQHF
J: TRBJ1-5; V: TRBV7-2; D: TRBD1; size: many; DNA: TGTGCCAGCAGCTCGTCGCCCCTGGACAGGCAGCATTTT; CDR3: CASSSSPLDRQHF
J: TRBJ1-2; V: TRBV9; D: TRBD1; size: -; DNA: TGTGCCAGCAGCCCCGTAGGGGGCGGAAACTATGGCTACACCTTC; CDR3: CASSPVGGGNYGYTF
J: TRBJ1-1; V: TRBV12-3/TRBV12-4; D: TRBD1; size: -; DNA: TGTGCCAGCAGTTTAGGGGGACAGACAAAAGCTTTCTTT; CDR3: CASSLGGQTKAFF
J: TRBJ1-1; V: TRBV7-2; D: -; size: -; DNA: TGTGCCAGCAGCTCCCGACCGGCAAACACTGAAGCTTTCTTT; CDR3: CASSSRPANTEAFF
J: TRBJ1-1; V: TRBV7-3; D: -; size: -; DNA: TGTGCCAGCAGCAATAACCGGGTCCCTGAAGCTTTCTTT; CDR3: CASSNNRVPEAFF
J: TRBJ1-5; V: TRBV27; D: TRBD1; size: few; DNA: TGTGCCAGCAGTCCCTCCCGACAGGGGGCGGGTCAGCCCCAGCATTTT; CDR3: CASSPSRQGAGQPQHF
J: TRBJ2-3; V: TRBV2; D: -; size: few; DNA: TGTGCCAGCGGGGACCGGGGGCCAGATACGCAGTATTTT; CDR3: CASGDRGPDTQYF
J: TRBJ2-1; V: TRBV11-1; D: -; size: -; DNA: TGTGCCAGCACCAGGGAATTAAGCTCCTACAATGAGCAGTTCTTC; CDR3: CASTRELSSYNEQFF
J: TRBJ2-7; V: TRBV12-3/TRBV12-4; D: -; size: -; DNA: TGTGCCAGCAGTTTAGCGGCGGACAGCCCTAGGTACGAGCAGTACTTC; CDR3: CASSLAADSPRYEQYF
J: TRBJ2-1; V: TRBV19; D: -; size: -; DNA: TGTGCCAGTAGTATTGAGCGGGCGCTCAGGGGAGAGCAGTTCTTC; CDR3: CASSIERALRGEQFF
J: TRBJ2-2; V: TRBV20-1; D: -; size: many; DNA: TGCAGTGCTAGTCAAACCCGGGACCAGAACACCGGGGAGCTGTTTTTT; CDR3: CSASQTRDQNTGELFF
J: TRBJ1-2; V: TRBV4-1; D: -; size: many; DNA: TGCGCCAGCAGCCAAGATCGGGACCCACTTAACTATGGCTACACCTTC; CDR3: CASSQDRDPLNYGYTF
J: TRBJ1-6; V: TRBV4-3; D: -; size: -; DNA: TGCGCCAGCAGCCAAGATTATGGGGGGCTGAATAATTCACCCCTCCACTTT; CDR3: CASSQDYGGLNNSPLHF
J: TRBJ2-5; V: TRBV20-1; D: -; size: -; DNA: TGCAGTGCTAGAGATCTGAGCGGCCCGGGTGAGACCCAGTACTTC; CDR3: CSARDLSGPGETQYF
J: TRBJ2-3; V: TRBV7-3; D: -; size: many; DNA: TGTGCCAGCAGCTCGTATACGGGGCGCCGGGTCACAGATACGCAGTATTTT; CDR3: CASSSYTGRRVTDTQYF
J: TRBJ1-6; V: TRBV25-1; D: -; size: few; DNA: TGTGCCAGCAGTGAAACCGGGACCCATTCACCCCTCCACTTT; CDR3: CASSETGTHSPLHF
J: TRBJ2-7; V: TRBV6-5; D: -; size: -; DNA: TGTGCCAGCAGAATAATAGGGAACTACGAGCAGTACTTC; CDR3: CASRIIGNYEQYF
J: TRBJ2-2; V: TRBV4-2; D: -; size: -; DNA: TGTGCCAGCAGCCCCAACGCGGGCAGGGGGGAGCTGTTTTTT; CDR3: CASSPNAGRGELFF
J: TRBJ2-3; V: TRBV13; D: TRBD2; size: few; DNA: TGTGCCAGCAGCCCTCGCTCGCGGACTAGCGGGGGGGCCACAGATACGCAGTATTTT; CDR3: CASSPRSRTSGGATDTQYF
J: TRBJ1-1; V: TRBV15; D: TRBD1; size: -; DNA: TGTGCCACCAGCAGAGATTTACAGGGGGCAGGTACTGAAGCTTTCTTT; CDR3: CATSRDLQGAGTEAFF
J: TRBJ1-1; V: TRBV4-1; D: -; size: few; DNA: TGCGCCAGCAGCCAAGAAGGGTTCCAGAACACTGAAGCTTTCTTT; CDR3: CASSQEGFQNTEAFF
J: TRBJ2-7; V: TRBV11-1; D: -; size: many; DNA: TGTGCCAGCAGCCCATCGTTCGGGAACTACGAGCAGTACTTC; CDR3: CASSPSFGNYEQYF
J: TRBJ2-5; V: TRBV7-3; D: TRBD1; size: -; DNA: TGTGCCAGCAGCCCCATTAGGACAGGGCCTAAGGGAGAGACCCAGTACTTC; CDR3: CASSPIRTGPKGETQYF
J: TRBJ2-3; V: TRBV27; D: -; size: -; DNA: TGTGCCAGCAGTTCGGCGGGGGCTAGCACAGATACGCAGTATTTT; CDR3: CASSSAGASTDTQYF
J: TRBJ1-1; V: TRBV7-6; D: -; size: -; DNA: TGTGCCAGCAGCTTAGGGAGTGGTCGGCAGGCGGCAGGACCTAACACTGAAGCTTTCTTT; CDR3: CASSLGSGRQAAGPNTEAFF
J: TRBJ2-1; V: TRBV6-1; D: -; size: few; DNA: TGTGCCAGCAGTGAAATCTTTGGGGGCAGGTCCTACAATGAGCAGTTCTTC; CDR3: CASSEIFGGRSYNEQFF
J: TRBJ1-4; V: TRBV5-6; D: -; size: -; DNA: TGTGCCAGCACCCCCGGGGGACCTCCTCTACTGTTTTTT; CDR3: CASTPGGPPLLFF
J: TRBJ2-1; V: TRBV27; D: -; size: -; DNA: TGTGCCAGCAGTTTTGGGGGGGCGAGAAATGAGCAGTTCTTC; CDR3: CASSFGGARNEQFF
J: TRBJ2-1; V: TRBV20-1; D: -; size: many; DNA: TGCAGTGCTAGAGATCGGGGAAAGGGCAATGAGCAGTTCTTC; CDR3: CSARDRGKGNEQFF
J: TRBJ1-5; V: TRBV5-5; D: -; size: few; DNA: TGTGCCAGCAGCTGGGGACGGGGGAACAATCAGCCCCAGCATTTT; CDR3: CASSWGRGNNQPQHF
J: TRBJ1-1; V: TRBV15; D: -; size: -; DNA: TGTGCCACCAGCGGGGGGACGGCTGCTTTCTTT; CDR3: CATSGGTAAFF
J: TRBJ1-2; V: TRBV6-6; D: -; size: -; DNA: TGTGCCAGCTCAGATCCGGGGTTATATGGCTACACCTTC; CDR3: CASSDPGLYGYTF
J: TRBJ1-3; V: TRBV4-3; D: -; size: -; DNA: TGCGCCAGCACCCCAGACATCTCTGGAAACACCATATATTTT; CDR3: CASTPDISGNTIYF
J: TRBJ1-3; V: TRBV28; D: -; size: few; DNA: TGTGCCAGCAGTCCCCCAGGGTCCGGAAACACCATATATTTT; CDR3: CASSPPGSGNTIYF
J: TRBJ1-3; V: TRBV2; D: TRBD1; size: -; DNA: TGTGCCAGCAGTGAGGGGACAGGCTGGGGCTCTGGAAACACCATATATTTT; CDR3: CASSEGTGWGSGNTIYF
J: TRBJ2-3; V: TRBV10-3; D: -; size: many; DNA: TGTGCCATCAGCTCGAACCAGCGAACAGATACGCAGTATTTT; CDR3: CAISSNQRTDTQYF
J: TRBJ1-1; V: TRBV20-1; D: TRBD1; size: few; DNA: TGCAGTGCTAGAAGGACAGGGGGCTTGGGAGCTTTCTTT; CDR3: CSARRTGGLGAFF